The rows below give T cell receptor beta chains drawn from one sample of a study of cytomegalovirus exposure and HLA in healthy donors. The assay was immunoSEQ multiplex PCR, and TCRdb's table has in-frame clones only and misses some. This table has 150,000 to 200,000 clones, 82% appearing once. The sequenced sample was PBMCs. The receptors were gathered from a girl aged 5 to 17 in good health and CMV-seropositive. Each CDR3 is given with its conserved first and last residue. A D gene is named only where the DNA matches it firmly. Clone sizes are given selectively: once, few, many, or a class where the clone is expanded.

TRBV5-1	TRBD1	-	TRBJ2-3	CASSGGTGRLGTDTQYF	TGCGCCAGCAGCGGGGGGACAGGCCGTCTTGGCACAGATACGCAGTATTTT
TRBV6-5	-	-	TRBJ1-4	CASSSFLTERGEKLFF	TGTGCCAGCAGTTCCTTTTTGACAGAAAGGGGCGAAAAACTGTTTTTT
TRBV5-1	TRBD1	-	TRBJ1-5	CASSPGTGGSNQPQHF	TGCGCCAGCAGCCCCGGGACAGGGGGCAGTAATCAGCCCCAGCATTTT
TRBV29-1	-	-	TRBJ2-4	CSVARGRGNIQYF	TGCAGCGTCGCGAGAGGCAGGGGAAACATTCAGTACTTC
TRBV11-2	-	-	TRBJ2-7	CASSRQGGSYEQYF	TGTGCCAGCAGCCGACAGGGAGGTTCCTACGAGCAGTACTTC
TRBV12-5	-	-	TRBJ1-5	CASGLVRSGGQFNQPQHF	TGTGCTAGTGGTTTGGTACGATCGGGAGGGCAGTTCAATCAGCCCCAGCATTTT
TRBV7-9	-	once	TRBJ1-3	CASSFTASGNTIYF	TGTGCCAGCAGCTTTACAGCCTCTGGAAACACCATATATTTT
TRBV18	-	-	TRBJ2-2	CASHNAGELFF	TGTGCCAGCCACAACGCCGGGGAGCTGTTTTTT
TRBV7-2	-	-	TRBJ2-1	CASSPRGRGLRSSYNEQFF	TGTGCCAGCAGCCCCCGGGGGCGGGGGCTCCGTAGCTCCTACAATGAGCAGTTCTTC
TRBV18	-	-	TRBJ2-3	CASSPDWGADTQYF	TGTGCCAGCTCACCCGACTGGGGGGCAGATACGCAGTATTTT
TRBV5-3	-	-	TRBJ1-4	CARSGMQDTPNEKLFF	TGTGCCAGAAGCGGAATGCAGGATACGCCTAATGAAAAACTGTTTTTT
TRBV13	-	-	TRBJ2-2	CASSSTVNTGELFF	TGTGCCAGCAGCTCAACAGTGAACACCGGGGAGCTGTTTTTT
TRBV5-1	TRBD1	-	TRBJ2-6	CASSWGQGNNVLTF	TGCGCCAGCAGCTGGGGACAGGGGAACAACGTCCTGACTTTC
TRBV28	-	-	TRBJ1-5	CASSLRGQPQHF	TGTGCCAGCAGTTTGAGGGGGCAGCCCCAGCATTTT
TRBV5-1	TRBD1	-	TRBJ2-3	CASSLDRGPDTQYF	TGCGCCAGCAGCTTGGACAGGGGGCCAGATACGCAGTATTTT
TRBV29-1	-	-	TRBJ1-4	CSVAGDGLNEKLFF	TGCAGCGTTGCGGGGGACGGACTTAATGAAAAACTGTTTTTT
TRBV5-4	-	-	TRBJ1-1	CASSQTKTDTEAFF	TGTGCCAGCAGCCAGACCAAGACAGACACTGAAGCTTTCTTT
TRBV18	-	once	TRBJ2-7	CASAYYEQYF	TGTGCCAGCGCCTATTACGAGCAGTACTTC